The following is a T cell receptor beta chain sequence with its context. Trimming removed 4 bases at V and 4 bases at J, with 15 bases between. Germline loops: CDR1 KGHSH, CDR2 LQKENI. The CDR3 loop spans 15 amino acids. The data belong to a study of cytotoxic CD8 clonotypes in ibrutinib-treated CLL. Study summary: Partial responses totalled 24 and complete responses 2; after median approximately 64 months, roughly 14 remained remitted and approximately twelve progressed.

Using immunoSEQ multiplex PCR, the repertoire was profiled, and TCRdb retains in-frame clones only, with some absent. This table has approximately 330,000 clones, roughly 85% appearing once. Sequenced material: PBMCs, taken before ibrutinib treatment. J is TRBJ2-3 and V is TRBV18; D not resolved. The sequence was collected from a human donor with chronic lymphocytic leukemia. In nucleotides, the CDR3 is TGTGCCAGCTCACAGACGGCTACGGGTGCAGATACGCAGTATTTT. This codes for CASSQTATGADTQYF.